This T cell receptor beta chain was observed in a study of T cells in localized non-small cell lung cancer. Notes on the study in general: Exceeding tumor, uninvolved adjacent lung had the highest T cell clonality.

The data were produced by immunoSEQ multiplex PCR, yet TCRdb's version contains in-frame clones alone and is incomplete. This sample has around 78,000 clones, with approximately 90% found just once. As concerns this clone: Its antigen is as yet unknown.

The CDR3 covers 16 residues. Trimming removed 2 bases from V and 3 bases from J; junction bases left unmatched: 7. Germline CDR1 and CDR2: MGHRA and YSYEKL. The chain is built from TRBV4-1 and TRBJ2-7; 10 bases are a match to TRBD2. This clonotype was sampled from a woman between 35 and 75 years old with stage I squamous cell lung carcinoma. The sequenced sample was peripheral blood, obtained before any cancer treatment. The CDR3 DNA reads TGCGCCAGCAGCCAATCTCTAGCGGGGGTCTACTACGAGCAGTACTTC. Translated, it gives CASSQSLAGVYYEQYF.